The present T cell receptor beta chain was sequenced within a study of PD-L1 blockade in urothelial cancer. Study-level findings and limits: Stronger expansion of tumor-associated clones in blood at 3 weeks distinguished durable-benefit patients.

Time point specified: pretreatment peripheral blood. TCRdb's table, derived via immunoSEQ multiplex PCR, lists solely in-frame clones and lacks some. The table records about 79,000 clones, approximately 83% of them present only once. As regards this clone: The target antigen is unknown.

After removal of 4 bases from V and 6 bases from J, the junction contained 8 bases not matched to a gene. CDR1 and CDR2 from the germline V gene are SGHDT and YYEEEE. The CDR3 spans 15 residues. This clonotype was sampled from a man aged 55 to 70 with urothelial cancer. V gene TRBV5-6 combines with J gene TRBJ2-1; TRBD1 aligns across 9 bases. This specimen consisted of PBMCs, obtained around atezolizumab (anti-PD-L1) treatment. CDR3 sequence: CASSHRTGVVNEQFF. The CDR3 DNA is TGTGCCAGCAGCCACAGGACAGGGGTGGTCAATGAGCAGTTCTTC.